The 27 T cell receptor beta chains listed next were all sequenced from one sample in a study of PD-1 blockade in classical Hodgkin lymphoma. Time point indicated: cycle 4 day 1 (C4D1), after less than 7 weeks of nivolumab. Every patient had relapsed following autologous stem cell transplantation, and cohorts differed in brentuximab vedotin exposure. TCRdb's copy holds only in-frame clones and misses some; the assay was immunoSEQ multiplex PCR. The sample contains 28,000 or so clones, approximately 68% of which appear only once. The sequences come from peripheral blood mononuclear cells (PBMCs), collected before the fourth cycle of nivolumab. The receptors originated from a human donor with classical Hodgkin lymphoma.

This clone was seen a single time. The chain is built from TRBV6-5 and TRBJ2-2; tentative D call: TRBD2 (5 bases). The V gene's germline CDR1 is MNHEY and CDR2 SVGAGI. The length of the CDR3 is 16 residues. V lost 0 bases, J lost 5 bases, and 13 bases lay in between. The CDR3: CASSYSVGEETGELFF. The CDR3 DNA reads as TGTGCCAGCAGTTACTCGGTGGGAGAGGAGACCGGGGAGCTGTTTTTT.

The CDR3 DNA follows: TGTGCCCATAGGGGTCCCATTTTTCGACAGAAGAACAGCTCTGGGGCCAACGTCCTGACTTTC. It encodes CAHRGPIFRQKNSSGANVLTF. V is TRBV30 and J is TRBJ2-6; weak D call: TRBD1 (5 bases). CDR1 and CDR2 (germline): GTSNPN, SVGIG (reference sequence). The CDR3 spans 21 residues. V lost 8 bases, J lost 0 bases, and 32 bases lay in between.

This clone has more than one count but fewer than ten. The chain joins TRBV4-1 to TRBJ1-2; 7 nucleotides line up with TRBD1. The ends lost 4 bases at V and 2 bases at J; junction bases unmatched: 7. The CDR3 loop spans 15 amino acids. From germline, CDR1 is MGHRA and CDR2 YSYEKL. The CDR3 region has the DNA TGCGCCAGCAGCCCTTCAACAGGGGAGAACTATGGCTACACCTTC. It codes for CASSPSTGENYGYTF.

The chain carries TRBV5-1 and TRBJ2-7; 7 bases fit TRBD1. Germline V gene lookup returns CDR1 SGHRS and CDR2 YFSETQ. This CDR3 is 15 amino acids long. V trimming: 0 bases; J trimming: 4 bases; junction bases outside the gene matches: 7. The CDR3 protein is CASSLAGTANYEQYF. CDR3 DNA sequence: TGCGCCAGCAGCTTGGCCGGGACAGCTAATTACGAGCAGTACTTC.

V usage is TRBV5-6 and J usage is TRBJ1-1, with 7 bases identical to TRBD1. V lost 5 bases, J lost 0 bases, and 4 bases stayed unmatched. Germline V lookup: CDR1 SGHDT, CDR2 YYEEEE. CDR3 length: 14 residues. CDR3 protein: CASRGTVLNTEAFF. The CDR3 nucleotides read TGTGCCAGCAGAGGGACAGTCCTGAACACTGAAGCTTTCTTT.

The chain is built from TRBV30 and TRBJ2-6, with a possible D match to TRBD2 (6 bases). Germline loops: CDR1 GTSNPN, CDR2 SVGIG (reference sequence). The CDR3 totals 14 residues. V lost 0 bases, J lost 8 bases, and 11 bases lay in between. The CDR3 region is CAWSVLGGTNVLTF. The CDR3 DNA sequence: TGTGCCTGGAGTGTACTCGGGGGAACCAACGTCCTGACTTTC.

V usage is TRBV2 and J usage is TRBJ2-2; D might be TRBD2 (6 bases). With 7 bases removed from V and 4 bases from J, the gap between germline ends came to 19 bases. The CDR3 consists of 16 residues. Germline values: CDR1 SNHLY, CDR2 FYNNEI. This CDR3 is CASKSKGGISTGELFF. The CDR3, as DNA: TGTGCCAGCAAGTCAAAGGGCGGGATTAGCACCGGGGAGCTGTTTTTT.

The chain employs TRBV6-1 and TRBJ1-1; perhaps TRBD1 as D (6 bases). V was pared by 9 bases and J by 8 bases, with 10 bases between. CDR1 MNHNS and CDR2 SASEGT come from the germline V gene. The CDR3 totals 10 residues. CDR3 sequence: CARRTEEAFF. CDR3 DNA sequence: TGTGCCAGACGGACAGAAGAAGCTTTCTTT.

The V call is TRBV7-3, the J call TRBJ1-1; 9 nucleotides match TRBD1. V trimming: 5 bases; J trimming: 1 base; junction bases outside the gene matches: 8. Per the germline V gene, CDR1 is SGHTA and CDR2 is FQGTGA. The CDR3 extends over 16 amino acids. In DNA form, the CDR3 reads TGTGCCAGCAGCCTCGAGGGACAGGGAGCGAACACTGAAGCTTTCTTT. Translation: CASSLEGQGANTEAFF.

This clone has more than one count but fewer than ten. The chain joins TRBV30 to TRBJ2-3; tentatively, D is TRBD1 (5 bases). Trimming stripped 2 bases from V and 3 bases from J, with 18 bases between. Germline lookup yields CDR1 GTSNPN and CDR2 SVGIG (reference sequence). CDR3 length: 16 amino acids. CDR3 nucleotides: TGTGCCTGGAGTAGGGAAAGGGGCCTAACGACAGATACGCAGTATTTT. Amino acids: CAWSRERGLTTDTQYF.

This chain joins TRBV18 and TRBJ2-2; no firm D call. CDR3 length: 16 amino acids. Deletions cut 1 base from V and 0 bases from J, with 9 bases between. Germline CDR1 KGHSH, CDR2 LQKENI. The CDR3 loop reads CASSPQETTNTGELFF. In nucleotides, the CDR3 is TGTGCCAGCTCACCACAAGAGACAACGAACACCGGGGAGCTGTTTTTT.

V usage is TRBV7-8 and J usage is TRBJ1-4; D remains ambiguous. Trimming shortened V by 1 base and J by 1 base, and 1 base separated the two germline ends. The germline CDR1 and CDR2 sequences are SGHVS and FQNEAQ. This CDR3 is built from 13 residues. The chain's CDR3 is CASSLGTNEKLFF. CDR3 DNA sequence: TGTGCCAGCAGCTTAGGAACTAATGAAAAACTGTTTTTT.

This clone was counted a few times. The chain links TRBV5-1 to TRBJ2-5; D gene ambiguous. Germline-derived CDR1 and CDR2 are SGHRS and YFSETQ. V lost 0 bases and J 1 base, leaving 7 bases between the germline ends. The CDR3 runs 14 residues. The CDR3 protein is CASSLGTAQETQYF. The CDR3 nucleotides are TGCGCCAGCAGCTTGGGGACGGCCCAAGAGACCCAGTACTTC.

This clone is labeled medium-sized. The chain joins TRBV2 to TRBJ2-7, with 15 nucleotides matching TRBD2. The germline V gene encodes CDR1 SNHLY and CDR2 FYNNEI. V was pared by 4 bases and J by 0 bases, with 7 bases of the junction left unmatched. The CDR3 is 18 residues long. CDR3: CASSVGLAGGPSSYEQYF. The CDR3 DNA reads TGTGCCAGCAGTGTGGGACTAGCGGGAGGCCCGAGCTCCTACGAGCAGTACTTC.

The rearrangement joins TRBV5-1 to TRBJ2-7; TRBD1 agrees at 9 bases. The length of the CDR3 is 14 residues. Trimming removed 3 bases from V and 6 bases from J; junction bases left unmatched: 7. CDR1 and CDR2 (germline): SGHRS, YFSETQ. The DNA of the CDR3 is TGCGCCAGCAGCTATGGGGACAGGGTATCCGAGCAGTACTTC. Translated, it gives CASSYGDRVSEQYF.

This chain links TRBV28 with TRBJ1-2; the D is unclear. Germline loops: CDR1 MDHEN, CDR2 SYDVKM. Between the trimmed V and J ends, which lost 3 bases and 4 bases, there was a span of 18 bases. There are 16 residues in the CDR3. CDR3 bases: TGTGCCAGCAGTTTGGGCGGCGCGGGGTACACCTATGGCTACACCTTC. Translation: CASSLGGAGYTYGYTF.

The CDR3 bases are TGTGCCAGCAGCTTGGTGGGGGCCTTGAATGAGCAGTTCTTC. This gives the protein CASSLVGALNEQFF. The chain combines TRBV5-4 with TRBJ2-1, with a tentative D call TRBD1 (6 bases). Trimming stripped 0 bases from V and 7 bases from J, with 11 bases between. The germline V gene encodes CDR1 SGHNT and CDR2 YYREEE (reference sequence). The CDR3 contains 14 residues.

The CDR3 nucleotides read TGTGCCAGCAGCTTAACTAGCGGGGAGCAGTTCTTC. Translated, it gives CASSLTSGEQFF. The chain recombines TRBV11-2 with TRBJ2-1; 9 nucleotides line up with TRBD2. The germline V gene encodes CDR1 SGHAT and CDR2 FQNNGV. V trimming: 2 bases; J trimming: 10 bases; junction bases outside the gene matches: 0. The CDR3 is 12 residues long.

The chain employs TRBV27 and TRBJ1-5; D is perhaps TRBD1 (6 bases). Germline CDR1 and CDR2: MNHEY and SMNVEV (reference sequence). CDR3 length equals 14 residues. Trimming removed 5 bases from V and 5 bases from J, with 13 bases in between. CDR3 sequence: CASSPSGDYQPQHF. CDR3 coding DNA: TGTGCCAGCAGTCCCTCAGGGGATTATCAGCCCCAGCATTTT.

This clone was observed a single time. The DNA for the CDR3 is TGTGCCAGCAGTGAAGCGGGTAGCGGGGCACTCACCGGGGAGCTGTTTTTT. It codes for CASSEAGSGALTGELFF. This chain connects TRBV2 to TRBJ2-2; 8 nucleotides match TRBD2. Germline CDR1 reads SNHLY; CDR2 reads FYNNEI. CDR3 length: 17 residues. Trimming removed 0 bases from V and 4 bases from J; junction bases left unmatched: 7.

This clone has more than one count but fewer than ten. The chain carries TRBV5-1 and TRBJ1-2; no clear D gene. Trimming removed 0 bases from V and 8 bases from J, with 14 bases in between. Germline V gene sequence: CDR1 SGHRS, CDR2 YFSETQ. The CDR3 sequence is 14 residues long. The CDR3 DNA follows: TGCGCCAGCAGCTTGGAAGCCTCAAGTAGGGGCTACACCTTC. The encoded protein is CASSLEASSRGYTF.

The V gene is TRBV4-3, the J gene TRBJ2-7; TRBD2 matches 15 bases. V gave up 4 bases and J gave up 4 bases; unmatched junction bases: 8. The CDR3 contains 17 residues. Germline V gene data show CDR1 as LGHNA and CDR2 as YSLEER. The CDR3 reads CASSPSGTSGRKYEQYF. The CDR3 DNA follows: TGCGCCAGCAGCCCCTCTGGGACTAGCGGGAGGAAATACGAGCAGTACTTC.

This clone occurred a few times. This chain connects TRBV2 to TRBJ1-1; perhaps TRBD1 as D (5 bases). The CDR3 has 13 residues. CDR1 SNHLY and CDR2 FYNNEI come from the germline V gene. V was pared by 6 bases and J by 1 base, with 9 bases between. The CDR3 DNA reads as TGTGCCAGCAGCGGGGGTAGGAACACTGAAGCTTTCTTT. Translated, it gives CASSGGRNTEAFF.

The V call is TRBV9, the J call TRBJ2-6, with D hard to call. The CDR3 extends over 13 amino acids. Germline V lookup: CDR1 SGDLS, CDR2 YYNGEE. Trimming took off 0 bases at V and 2 bases at J, with 0 bases between the two ends. CDR3 sequence (DNA): TGTGCCAGCAGCGTAGCTGGGGCCAACGTCCTGACTTTC. This translates into CASSVAGANVLTF.

The V and J genes are TRBV28 and TRBJ2-1; D possibly uses TRBD1 or TRBD2 (5 bases each). CDR3 size: 13 residues. V lost 3 bases and J lost 7, with 10 bases in between. The V gene's germline CDR1 is MDHEN and CDR2 SYDVKM. The CDR3 coding sequence is TGTGCCAGCAGTTTTGTCTGGGGGAATGAGCAGTTCTTC. This translates into CASSFVWGNEQFF. The full variable domain, completed using reference TRBV28 and TRBJ2-1, is DVKVTQSSRYLVKRTGEKVFLECVQDMDHENMFWYRQDPGLGLRLIYFSYDVKMKEKGDIPEGYSVSREKKERFSLILESASTNQTSMYLCASSFVWGNEQFFGPGTRLTVL.

The chain couples TRBV15 to TRBJ2-7; 13 nucleotides line up with TRBD2. The germline CDR1 and CDR2 sequences are LNHNV and YYDKDF (reference sequence). V lost 0 bases to trimming and J lost 4 bases; unmatched junction nucleotides: 3. The CDR3 is 16 residues long. CDR3 coding DNA: TGTGCCACCAGCAGAGAACCGGGACTAGCGGGGTACGAGCAGTACTTC. It specifies CATSREPGLAGYEQYF. Full variable domain (remainder filled in from reference TRBV15 and TRBJ2-7): DAMVIQNPRYQVTQFGKPVTLSCSQTLNHNVMYWYQQKSSQAPKLLFHYYDKDFNNEADTPDNFQSRRPNTSFCFLDIRSPGLGDTAMYLCATSREPGLAGYEQYFGPGTRLTVT.

The chain has TRBV10-3 and TRBJ2-1; 9 nucleotides line up with TRBD2. The CDR3 is made up of 14 amino acids. V was clipped by 6 bases and J by 9 bases; unmatched bases: 9. From germline, CDR1 is ENHRY and CDR2 SYGVKD. For the CDR3, the DNA is TGTGCCATCAGGGACAGCGGGGGGCAGCCTGAGCAGTTCTTC. It encodes CAIRDSGGQPEQFF.